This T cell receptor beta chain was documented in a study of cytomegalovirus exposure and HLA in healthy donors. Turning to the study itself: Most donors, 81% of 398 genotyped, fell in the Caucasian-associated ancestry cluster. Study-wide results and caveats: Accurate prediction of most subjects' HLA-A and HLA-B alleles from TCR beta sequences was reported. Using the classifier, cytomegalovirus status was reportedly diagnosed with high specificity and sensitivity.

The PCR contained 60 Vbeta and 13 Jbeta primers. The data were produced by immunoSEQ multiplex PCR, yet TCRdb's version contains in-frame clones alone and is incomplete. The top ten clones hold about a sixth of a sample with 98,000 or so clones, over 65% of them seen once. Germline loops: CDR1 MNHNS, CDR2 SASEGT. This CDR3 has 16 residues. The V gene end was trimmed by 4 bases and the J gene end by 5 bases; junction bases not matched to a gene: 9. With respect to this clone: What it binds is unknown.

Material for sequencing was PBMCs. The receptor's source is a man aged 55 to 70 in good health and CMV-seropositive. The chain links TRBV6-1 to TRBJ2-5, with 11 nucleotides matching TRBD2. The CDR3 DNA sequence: TGTGCCAGCAGTGGCTTAGCGGGGGGGCCCTTCGAGACCCAGTACTTC. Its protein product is CASSGLAGGPFETQYF.